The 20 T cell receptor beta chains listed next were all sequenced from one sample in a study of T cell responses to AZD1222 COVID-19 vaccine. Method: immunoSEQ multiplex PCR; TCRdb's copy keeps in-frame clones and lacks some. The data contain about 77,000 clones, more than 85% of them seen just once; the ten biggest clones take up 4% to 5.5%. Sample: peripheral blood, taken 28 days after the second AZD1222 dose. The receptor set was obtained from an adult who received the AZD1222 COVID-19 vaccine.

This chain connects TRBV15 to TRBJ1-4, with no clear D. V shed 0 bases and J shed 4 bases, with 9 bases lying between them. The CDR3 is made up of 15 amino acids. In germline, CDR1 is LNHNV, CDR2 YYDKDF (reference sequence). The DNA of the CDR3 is TGTGCCACCAGCAGAGATGTCGGGGATAATGAAAAACTGTTTTTT. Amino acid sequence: CATSRDVGDNEKLFF.

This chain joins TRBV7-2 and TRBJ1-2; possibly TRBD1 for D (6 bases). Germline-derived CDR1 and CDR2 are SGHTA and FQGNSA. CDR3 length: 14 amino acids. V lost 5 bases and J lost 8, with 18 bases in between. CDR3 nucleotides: TGTGCCAGCAGCCCCGAAGGGTCGGACAGAGGCTACACCTTC. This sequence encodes CASSPEGSDRGYTF. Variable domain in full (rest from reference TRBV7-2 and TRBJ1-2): GAGVSQSPSNKVTEKGKDVELRCDPISGHTALYWYRQSLGQGLEFLIYFQGNSAPDKSGLPSDRFSAERTGGSVSTLTIQRTQQEDSAVYLCASSPEGSDRGYTFGSGTRLTVV.

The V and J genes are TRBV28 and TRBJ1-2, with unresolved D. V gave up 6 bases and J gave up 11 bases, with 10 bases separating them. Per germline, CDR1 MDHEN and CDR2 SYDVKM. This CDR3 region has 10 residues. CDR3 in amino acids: CASRRTEYTF. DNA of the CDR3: TGTGCCAGCAGACGGACGGAATACACCTTC.

CDR3 residues: CAWSVASNQPQHF. The CDR3 bases are TGTGCCTGGAGTGTGGCTAGCAATCAGCCCCAGCATTTT. The chain links TRBV30 to TRBJ1-5; D is uncertain. Germline lookup yields CDR1 GTSNPN and CDR2 SVGIG (reference sequence). Deletions cut 0 bases from V and 0 bases from J, with 3 bases between. The CDR3 covers 13 residues.

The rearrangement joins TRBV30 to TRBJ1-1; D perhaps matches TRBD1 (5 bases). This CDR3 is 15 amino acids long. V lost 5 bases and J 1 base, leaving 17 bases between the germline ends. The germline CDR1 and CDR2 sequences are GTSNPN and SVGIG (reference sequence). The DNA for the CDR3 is TGTGCCTGGGCATCCCGGGACTGGACGAACACTGAAGCTTTCTTT. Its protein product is CAWASRDWTNTEAFF.

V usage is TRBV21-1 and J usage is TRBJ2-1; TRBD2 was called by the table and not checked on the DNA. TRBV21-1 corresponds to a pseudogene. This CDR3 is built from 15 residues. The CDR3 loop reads CASSKVSAPYNEQFF. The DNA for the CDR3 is TGTGCCAGCAGCAAAGTAAGCGCGCCCTACAATGAGCAGTTCTTC.

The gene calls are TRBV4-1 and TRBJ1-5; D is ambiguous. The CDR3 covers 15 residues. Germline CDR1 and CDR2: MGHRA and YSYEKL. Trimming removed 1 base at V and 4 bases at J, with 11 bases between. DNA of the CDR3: TGCGCCAGCAGCCAAGCGCTCTCTGGGAATCAGCCCCAGCATTTT. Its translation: CASSQALSGNQPQHF.

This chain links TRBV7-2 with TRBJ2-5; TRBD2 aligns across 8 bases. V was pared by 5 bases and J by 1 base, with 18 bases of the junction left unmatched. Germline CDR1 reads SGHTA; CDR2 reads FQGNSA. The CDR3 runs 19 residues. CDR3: CASSRRVAGLSRGQETQYF. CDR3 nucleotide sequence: TGTGCCAGCAGCAGAAGGGTAGCGGGACTCAGTAGGGGCCAAGAGACCCAGTACTTC.

The CDR3 nucleotides read TGTGCCAGCAGTGACTCTGCAAACACTGAAGCTTTCTTT. Translated, it gives CASSDSANTEAFF. V is TRBV6-4 and J is TRBJ1-1; no definite D call. CDR1 is MRHNA and CDR2 is SNTAGT in the germline V gene. Trimming shortened V by 0 bases and J by 2 bases, and 4 bases separated the two germline ends. The CDR3 runs to 13 residues.

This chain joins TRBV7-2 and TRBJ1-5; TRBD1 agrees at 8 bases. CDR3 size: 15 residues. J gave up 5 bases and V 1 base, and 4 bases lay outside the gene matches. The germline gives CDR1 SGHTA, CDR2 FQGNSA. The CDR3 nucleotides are TGTGCCAGCAGCTTAGACAGGGGGAGGCATCAGCCCCAGCATTTT. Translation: CASSLDRGRHQPQHF.

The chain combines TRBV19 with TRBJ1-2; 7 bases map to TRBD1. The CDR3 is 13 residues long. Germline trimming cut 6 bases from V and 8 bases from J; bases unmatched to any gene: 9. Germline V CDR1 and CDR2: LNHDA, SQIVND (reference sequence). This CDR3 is CASRSTGPGGYTF. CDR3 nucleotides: TGTGCCAGTAGATCGACAGGGCCTGGGGGCTACACCTTC.

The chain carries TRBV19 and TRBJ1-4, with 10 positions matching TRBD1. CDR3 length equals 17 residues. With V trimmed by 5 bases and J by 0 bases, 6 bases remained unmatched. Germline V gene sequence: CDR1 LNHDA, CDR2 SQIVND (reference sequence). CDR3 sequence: CASSPGTGDPTNEKLFF. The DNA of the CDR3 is TGTGCCAGTAGTCCAGGGACAGGGGACCCAACTAATGAAAAACTGTTTTTT.

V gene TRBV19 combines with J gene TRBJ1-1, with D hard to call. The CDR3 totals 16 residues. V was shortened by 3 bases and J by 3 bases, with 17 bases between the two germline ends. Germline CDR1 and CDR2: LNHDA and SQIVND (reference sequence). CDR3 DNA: TGTGCCAGTAGTATTGTAAGGTTGGCTAAGGACACTGAAGCTTTCTTT. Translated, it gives CASSIVRLAKDTEAFF.

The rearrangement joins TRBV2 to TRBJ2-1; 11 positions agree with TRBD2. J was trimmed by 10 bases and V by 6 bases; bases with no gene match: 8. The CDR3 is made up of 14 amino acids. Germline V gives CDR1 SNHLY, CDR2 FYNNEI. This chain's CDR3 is CASRETSGKGEQFF. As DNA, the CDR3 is TGTGCCAGCAGGGAGACTAGCGGGAAAGGAGAGCAGTTCTTC.

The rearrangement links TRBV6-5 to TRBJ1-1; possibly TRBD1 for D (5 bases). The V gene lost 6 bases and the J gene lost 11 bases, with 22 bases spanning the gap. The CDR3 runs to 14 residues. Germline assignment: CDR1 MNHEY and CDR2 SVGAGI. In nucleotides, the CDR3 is TGTGCCAGCAGGGCCGGGACCCATACCTTTGGGGCTTTCTTT. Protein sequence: CASRAGTHTFGAFF.

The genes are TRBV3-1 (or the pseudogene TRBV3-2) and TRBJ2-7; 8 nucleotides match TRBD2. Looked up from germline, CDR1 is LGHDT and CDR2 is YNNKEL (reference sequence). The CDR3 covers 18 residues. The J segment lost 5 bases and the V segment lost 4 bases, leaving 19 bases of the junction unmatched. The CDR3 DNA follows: TGTGCCAGCAGCCGAACTCCTCTGGGTAGCGGGATTCCCAACGAGCAGTACTTC. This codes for CASSRTPLGSGIPNEQYF.

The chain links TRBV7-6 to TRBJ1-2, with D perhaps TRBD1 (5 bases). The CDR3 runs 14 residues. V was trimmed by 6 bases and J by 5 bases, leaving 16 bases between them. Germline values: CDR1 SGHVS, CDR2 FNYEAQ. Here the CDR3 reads CASSPLQGRYGYTF. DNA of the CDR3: TGTGCCAGCAGTCCTCTTCAGGGAAGATATGGCTACACCTTC.

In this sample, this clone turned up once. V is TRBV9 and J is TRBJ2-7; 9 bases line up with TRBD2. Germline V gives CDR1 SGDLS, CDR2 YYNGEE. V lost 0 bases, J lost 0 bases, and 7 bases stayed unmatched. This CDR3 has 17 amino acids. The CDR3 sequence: CASSVEFGTSTSYEQYF. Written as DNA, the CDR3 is TGTGCCAGCAGCGTAGAGTTCGGGACTAGCACCTCCTACGAGCAGTACTTC.

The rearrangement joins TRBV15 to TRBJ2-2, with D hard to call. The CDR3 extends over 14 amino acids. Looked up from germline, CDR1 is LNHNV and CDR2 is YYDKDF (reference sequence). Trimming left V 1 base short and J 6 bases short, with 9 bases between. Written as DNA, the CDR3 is TGTGCCACCAGCAGAGGATTTGGGGCCGGGGAGCTGTTTTTT. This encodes CATSRGFGAGELFF.

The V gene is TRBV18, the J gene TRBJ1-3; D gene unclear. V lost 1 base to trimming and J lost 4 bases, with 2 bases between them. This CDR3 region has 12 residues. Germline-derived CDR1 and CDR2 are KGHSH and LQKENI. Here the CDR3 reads CASSPLGNTIYF. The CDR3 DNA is TGTGCCAGCTCACCACTCGGAAACACCATATATTTT. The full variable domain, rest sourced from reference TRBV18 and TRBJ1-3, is NAGVMQNPRHLVRRRGQEARLRCSPMKGHSHVYWYRQLPEEGLKFMVYLQKENIIDESGMPKERFSAEFPKEGPSILRIQQVVRGDSAAYFCASSPLGNTIYFGEGSWLTVV.